What follows are 23 T cell receptor beta chains derived from one specimen sequenced in a study of tumor-infiltrating lymphocytes in primary liver carcinoma (dated by TCRdb to the late 2010s). Total RNA and DNA were co-extracted without cell sorting from approximately 20-30 mg of bulk tissue using the AllPrep DNA/RNA mini kit. The listed sequencing device is Illumina HiSeq 2500. Starting from about 500 ng total RNA, TCRbeta-specific cDNA was produced by reverse transcription with a constant-region primer and ProtoScript II reverse transcriptase. The TCRbeta libraries were prepared through three rounds of nested multiplex PCR following a slightly modified ARM-PCR procedure. Multiplex TRBV1-TRBV30 forward primers and a Cbeta reverse primer were used in the first two PCR rounds, each of which was run for approximately 10 cycles. TCRdb itself trimmed the public reads at Q25 with fastp, ran MiXCR and retained productive beta chains. CDR3 protein sequences are deduplicated, and each keeps its most common genes and DNA. For this sample the table gives approximately 120,000 distinct CDR3 sequences, of which 64% were detected only once. About 8% of the sample belongs to the ten largest clones.

The sample was liver tumor tissue from sampling region 3. What the cell subset or site label conveys for this sample: tumor region T3, left-lateral pole. The receptors originated from a woman aged 55 to 70 with primary liver carcinoma and hepatitis B virus infection.

This clonotype has more than one count but fewer than ten. The chain has TRBV20-1 and TRBJ2-7; 13 bases align to TRBD2. Unmatched junction bases numbered 9, after V lost 0 bases and J lost 4 bases. The CDR3 has 17 residues. Germline CDR1 and CDR2: DFQATT and SNEGSKA (reference sequence). CDR3 DNA sequence: TGCAGTGCTAGAGATTCCCAAACTAGCGGGAGGGGTTACGAGCAGTACTTC. It encodes CSARDSQTSGRGYEQYF.

This clonotype was seen a few times. One junction end does not reproduce the germline sequence, and a read error may be involved. This sequence joins TRBV7-7 and TRBJ2-3; a possible D gene is TRBD1 (5 bases). The CDR3 totals 14 residues. The germline V gene has CDR1 SSHAT and CDR2 FNYEAQ (reference sequence). The CDR3 nucleotides are TGTGCTAGCAGCCCCTCCCGACAGACAGATACGCAGTATTTT. Its protein product is CASSPSRQTDTQYF.

In the case of this clonotype: The junction departs from the called germline gene at one end, perhaps through a read error. The chain employs TRBV7-9 and TRBJ2-1, with 11 bases fitting TRBD2. The CDR3 length is 14 residues. Germline-derived CDR1 and CDR2 are SEHNR and FQNEAQ (reference sequence). CDR3 region: CASLGLAEYNEQLF. CDR3 DNA sequence: TGTGCCAGCCTGGGACTAGCGGAATACAATGAGCAGTTATTC.

As concerns this clonotype: Compared with germline, one end of the junction differs, possibly owing to a read error. For the CDR3, the DNA is TGTGCCAGCAGCTTCGGGGACGGCTACGGGCAGTACTTC. Its protein product is CASSFGDGYGQYF. This sequence joins TRBV11-1 and TRBJ2-7; either TRBD1 or TRBD2 may supply D (5 bases each). The CDR3 extends over 13 amino acids. CDR1 is SGHAT, CDR2 FQDESV, per germline (reference sequence).

The chain has TRBV20-1 and TRBJ2-3; weak D call: TRBD1 (6 bases). This CDR3 region has 14 residues. V was trimmed by 7 bases and J by 2 bases, leaving 16 bases between them. Germline-derived CDR1 and CDR2 are DFQATT and SNEGSKA (reference sequence). The CDR3 bases are TGCAGTGTTAGCGTACAGGGCCTCACAGATACGCAGTATTTT. It is translated as CSVSVQGLTDTQYF.

With respect to this clonotype: The junction differs from germline at one of its ends, possibly a read error. The V and J genes are TRBV7-9 and TRBJ2-6; TRBD2 matches 13 bases. The germline V gene has CDR1 SEHNR and CDR2 FQNEAQ (reference sequence). CDR3 length: 18 amino acids. The CDR3 DNA reads as TGTGCCAGCAGCGGCCGGACTAGCGGGAGCGCTGGGGCCAACGTCCTGATTTTC. Its protein is CASSGRTSGSAGANVLIF.

This clonotype was detected ten times or more. The J gene is TRBJ2-1, the V gene TRBV5-1, with D possibly TRBD1 on 5 matching bases. Germline V gives CDR1 SGHRS, CDR2 YFSETQ. CDR3 length: 13 residues. The V end was cut by 1 base, the J end by 10 bases, with 12 bases between. As DNA, the CDR3 is TGCGCCAGCAGCTTGAGGGGTTTGGGAGAGCAGTTCTTC. It translates to CASSLRGLGEQFF.

Turning to this clonotype: A single base separates this from a much larger clone, so it may be a read error. This sequence joins TRBV5-4 and TRBJ1-3; D perhaps matches TRBD1 (6 bases). CDR1 is SGHNT and CDR2 is YYREEE in the germline V gene (reference sequence). The CDR3 contains 13 residues. V lost 5 bases to trimming and J lost 7 bases, with 13 bases between them. The CDR3 region is CASRPGTTNTIYF. CDR3 bases: TGTGCCAGCAGGCCCGGGACAACCAACACCATATATTTT.

V gene TRBV20-1 combines with J gene TRBJ2-7; TRBD2 aligns across 8 bases. The CDR3 sequence is 14 residues long. V was pared by 3 bases and J by 0 bases, with 4 bases of the junction left unmatched. Germline assignment: CDR1 DFQATT and CDR2 SNEGSKA (reference sequence). CDR3 in amino acids: CSARASGLSYEQYF. CDR3 DNA sequence: TGCAGTGCTAGGGCTAGCGGGCTCTCCTACGAGCAGTACTTC.

The J gene is TRBJ2-7, the V gene TRBV6-2 or TRBV6-3; D tentatively fits TRBD1 or TRBD2 (5 bases each). Trimming stripped 5 bases from V and 3 bases from J, with 20 bases between. The CDR3 is 16 amino acids. The germline CDR1 and CDR2 sequences are MNHEY and SVGEGT. Written as DNA, the CDR3 is TGTGCCAGCAGTCCTGAGGGGACGGCAGCGAACTACGAGCAGTACTTC. The encoded protein is CASSPEGTAANYEQYF.

This clonotype has a handful of counts. A single base separates this from a much larger clone, so it may be a read error. The chain combines TRBV6-5 with TRBJ2-7, with D perhaps matching TRBD1 (5 bases). Germline assignment: CDR1 MNHEY and CDR2 SVGAGI. The CDR3 is 13 residues long. CDR3 loop: CASSSTVHYGQYF. The CDR3 DNA reads TGTGCCAGCAGTTCGACAGTTCACTACGGGCAGTACTTC.

Points on this clonotype: The junction and the germline gene differ at one end; a read error may be behind it. The rearrangement links TRBV11-3 to TRBJ2-2, with TRBD2 as a possible D gene (5 bases). This CDR3 is built from 14 residues. Germline V gene sequence: CDR1 SGHNT, CDR2 YENEEA. CDR3: CASSPLSGIGELFF. The CDR3 nucleotides are TGTGCCAGCAGCCCCTTAAGCGGCATCGGGGAACTGTTTTTT. Together with reference TRBV11-3 and TRBJ2-2, the CDR3 gives the full variable domain: EAGVVQSPRYKIIEKKQPVAFWCNPISGHNTLYWYLQNLGQGPELLIRYENEEAVDDSQLPKDRFSAERLKGVDSTLKIQPAELGDSAVYLCASSPLSGIGELFFGEGSRLTVL.

The genes are TRBV11-2 and TRBJ1-1, with 7 bases fitting TRBD1. Trimming removed 2 bases from V and 5 bases from J; junction bases left unmatched: 8. Germline-derived CDR1 and CDR2 are SGHAT and FQNNGV. This CDR3 is built from 15 residues. The DNA for the CDR3 is TGTGCCAGCAGCTTACCTGTCTTACAGGGGACTGAAGCTTTCTTT. It specifies CASSLPVLQGTEAFF.

Turning to this clonotype: One junction end disagrees with the germline gene, perhaps due to a read error. This chain connects TRBV11-3 to TRBJ2-7; 12 nucleotides agree with TRBD1. This CDR3 has 15 residues. Germline V CDR1 and CDR2: SGHNT, YENEEA. The CDR3 coding sequence is TGTGCCTGCAGTCCCGGGACAGGGGGCAACTGCGAGCAGTACTTC. It codes for CACSPGTGGNCEQYF.

The count of this clonotype is one. One end of the junction varies from germline; a read error may be responsible. The CDR3 region is CSVERLAGEDNEEFF. In DNA form, the CDR3 reads TGCAGCGTTGAACGGCTAGCCGGAGAGGATAATGAGGAGTTCTTC. V and J are TRBV29-1 and TRBJ2-1; weak D call: TRBD2 (5 bases). The CDR3 extends over 15 amino acids. In germline, CDR1 is SQVTM, CDR2 ANQGSEA.

Comments on this clonotype: Compared with germline, one end of the junction differs, possibly owing to a read error. This sequence joins TRBV29-1 and TRBJ1-1, with 9 bases lining up with TRBD1. The CDR3 extends over 13 amino acids. From germline, CDR1 is SQVTM and CDR2 ANQGSEA. The CDR3: CGVLTGGDTETFF. CDR3 coding DNA: TGCGGCGTGCTGACAGGGGGTGACACTGAAACTTTCTTT.

Remarks on this clonotype: One end of the junction fails to match germline, which may point to a read error. V is TRBV11-2 and J is TRBJ2-4; D not resolved. The CDR3 is 14 amino acids. Germline CDR1 and CDR2: SGHAT and FQNNGV. The CDR3 region is CASSLEGYKNIQYF. The CDR3 DNA reads TGCGCCAGCAGCTTAGAAGGCTACAAAAACATTCAGTACTTC.

Ten or more counts support this clonotype. The CDR3 nucleotides are TGCAGCGTTGGTGGGACTAGCGCCACCGGGGAGCTGTTTTTT. It codes for CSVGGTSATGELFF. The chain is built from TRBV29-1 and TRBJ2-2; 10 nucleotides match TRBD2. The J segment lost 4 bases and the V segment lost 4 bases, leaving 3 bases of the junction unmatched. The CDR3 covers 14 residues. The germline V gene has CDR1 SQVTM and CDR2 ANQGSEA.

This clonotype was recorded at least ten times. This chain connects TRBV10-3 to TRBJ2-7; D gene uncertain. This CDR3 has 14 residues. Trimming left V 0 bases short and J 2 bases short, with 8 bases between. Looked up from germline, CDR1 is ENHRY and CDR2 is SYGVKD. CDR3 nucleotide sequence: TGTGCCATCAGTGAGTCGACATTGGCCTACGAGCAGTACTTC. This gives the protein CAISESTLAYEQYF.

This clonotype was counted a few times. The V and J genes are TRBV7-8 and TRBJ2-5; the D gene is possibly TRBD2 (6 bases). V lost 4 bases to trimming and J lost 4 bases, with 13 bases between them. CDR3 length: 14 amino acids. Germline V gives CDR1 SGHVS, CDR2 FQNEAQ. The CDR3, as DNA: TGTGCCAGCAGCTCGCGACTAGTTTCAGAGACCCAGTACTTC. Translation: CASSSRLVSETQYF.

Comment on this clonotype: A clone one base away is much larger, so this may be a read error. The CDR3 here is CASRTSGLTQYF. The CDR3, as DNA: TGTGCCAGCAGGACTAGCGGTTTAACGCAGTATTTT. This sequence joins TRBV6-1 and TRBJ2-3; TRBD2 matches at 9 bases. This CDR3 comprises 12 residues. Germline values: CDR1 MNHNS, CDR2 SASEGT. Trimming removed 6 bases from V and 9 bases from J; junction bases left unmatched: 4.

This clonotype was counted between two and nine times. Compared with germline, one end of the junction differs, possibly owing to a read error. V is TRBV11-2 and J is TRBJ2-5, with D uncertain. This CDR3 region has 16 residues. Per germline, CDR1 SGHAT and CDR2 FQNNGV. CDR3 amino acids: CASSYSRGSARETQYF. As DNA, the CDR3 is TGTGCCAGCAGCTACTCCCGTGGTAGTGCGAGAGAGACTCAGTACTTC.

As for this clonotype: The CDR3 does not end in the conserved phenylalanine or tryptophan, so this is likely a read error. The genes are TRBV5-1 and TRBJ2-2; D unresolved. The CDR3 consists of 14 residues. The ends were cut back, 6 bases at V and 0 bases at J, with 9 bases in the middle. Germline CDR1 SGHRS, CDR2 YFSETQ. In DNA, the CDR3 is TGCGCCAGCAAACACGAGGCGAACACCGGGGAGCTGTTTTCT. It codes for CASKHEANTGELFS.